The 30 T cell receptor beta chains reported below all come from one sample, sequenced in a study of blood T cells in healthy people across ages. A second roughly 6 to 11 cycle PCR used barcoded and J-beta primers. TCRdb re-called the 5' RACE reads through MiXCR, storing one row per CDR3 protein. This table has around 870,000 distinct CDR3 sequences, 29% appearing once. The sample taken for sequencing was blood. The receptors come from a woman of 80 years or more in good health.

This clonotype showed up just a few times. The CDR3 DNA follows: TGTGCCAGCAGTATATCTAACAGGGGGCGCTGGCCTAACTATGGCTACACCTTC. It codes for CASSISNRGRWPNYGYTF. This chain connects TRBV28 to TRBJ1-2, with 9 bases lining up with TRBD1. Germline V lookup: CDR1 MDHEN, CDR2 SYDVKM. V trimming: 5 bases; J trimming: 0 bases; junction bases outside the gene matches: 13. This CDR3 has 18 residues.

This clonotype was detected ten times or more. The V call is TRBV30, the J call TRBJ1-6; possible D gene TRBD1, 6 bases. The V end was cut by 2 bases, the J end by 7 bases, with 18 bases between. The CDR3 extends over 16 amino acids. The germline V gene has CDR1 GTSNPN and CDR2 SVGIG (reference sequence). CDR3 sequence (DNA): TGTGCCTGGAGTCTTCCGGGACACCCGTCCAATTCACCCCTCCACTTT. This translates into CAWSLPGHPSNSPLHF.

As to this clonotype: A much larger clone differs by one base, so this may be a read error. The chain joins TRBV12-3 or TRBV12-4 to TRBJ2-5, with 11 bases fitting TRBD2. V lost 4 bases to trimming and J lost 11 bases; unmatched junction nucleotides: 12. The CDR3 consists of 15 residues. CDR3 amino acids: CASSYSGGASNEQYF. The CDR3 nucleotides read TGTGCCAGCAGTTATAGCGGGGGGGCCTCGAATGAGCAGTACTTC.

As for this clonotype: It may be a read error: a sequence one base away is much more abundant. This chain links TRBV25-1 with TRBJ1-2; D unresolved. The V end was cut by 6 bases, the J end by 5 bases, with 10 bases between. CDR3 length: 12 amino acids. Germline CDR1 reads MGHDK; CDR2 reads SYGVNS. CDR3 DNA sequence: TGTGCCAGCAGGGAACCTGGGTATGGCTACACCTTC. Amino acid sequence: CASREPGYGYTF.

This clonotype was observed at least ten times. The V call is TRBV7-2, the J call TRBJ1-2; D not certain. The germline CDR1 and CDR2 sequences are SGHTA and FQGNSA. The CDR3 totals 12 residues. The V end was cut by 6 bases, the J end by 4 bases, with 9 bases between. CDR3 DNA: TGTGCCAGCAGACTCCGAACCTATGGCTACACCTTC. This sequence encodes CASRLRTYGYTF.

This clonotype has just a few counts. This chain joins TRBV6-2 or TRBV6-3 and TRBJ2-6; tentatively, D is TRBD1 (6 bases). The CDR3 spans 19 residues. CDR1 is MNHEY, CDR2 SVGEGT, per germline. V shed 0 bases and J shed 0 bases, with 15 bases lying between them. Here the CDR3 DNA reads TGTGCCAGCAGTTACTCCTTTTCGAAAGGGGGCTCTGGGGCCAACGTCCTGACTTTC. Translation: CASSYSFSKGGSGANVLTF.

This clonotype was detected once. V is TRBV6-1 and J is TRBJ1-5, with D unclear. This CDR3 is built from 16 residues. Germline assignment: CDR1 MNHNS and CDR2 SASEGT. V lost 8 bases, J lost 0 bases, and 17 bases lay in between. The CDR3 loop reads CASLGTPAYSNQPQHF. DNA of the CDR3: TGTGCCAGCCTTGGCACGCCGGCGTATAGCAATCAGCCCCAGCATTTT.

A note on this clonotype: An end of the junction does not agree with germline; a read error may underlie this. The chain employs TRBV20-1 and TRBJ1-5, with a tentative D call TRBD1 (6 bases). This CDR3 has 13 residues. Germline CDR1 is DFQATT and CDR2 is SNEGSKA (reference sequence). The CDR3 bases are TGCAGTGCTAGACAGGGGACGGGGCAGCCCCAGGATTTT. As protein: CSARQGTGQPQDF.

This clonotype was detected once. The chain has TRBV4-3 and TRBJ2-5, with D perhaps TRBD1 (6 bases). Trimming shortened V by 4 bases and J by 4 bases, and 16 bases separated the two germline ends. The CDR3 length is 15 residues. From germline, CDR1 is LGHNA and CDR2 YSLEER. The chain's CDR3 is CASSLDTGQRETQYF. In DNA, the CDR3 is TGCGCCAGCAGCCTCGATACCGGACAGCGAGAGACCCAGTACTTC.

V is TRBV2 and J is TRBJ2-3; 11 bases match TRBD2. The CDR3 spans 15 residues. The junction had 8 bases not matched to a gene; V was cut back by 6 bases and J by 6 bases. Germline CDR1 is SNHLY and CDR2 is FYNNEI. Here the CDR3 reads CASRTLAGAGDTQYF. DNA of the CDR3: TGTGCCAGCAGAACACTAGCGGGGGCCGGGGATACGCAGTATTTT. Drawing the rest from reference TRBV2 and TRBJ2-3, the complete variable domain is EPEVTQTPSHQVTQMGQEVILRCVPISNHLYFYWYRQILGQKVEFLVSFYNNEISEKSEIFDDQFSVERPDGSNFTLKIRSTKLEDSAMYFCASRTLAGAGDTQYFGPGTRLTVL.

This clonotype was counted at least ten times. Written as DNA, the CDR3 is TGTGCCACCAGCGACAGGGTCCGCCTCTCTGGGGCCAACGTCCTGACTTTC. Amino acids: CATSDRVRLSGANVLTF. The chain couples TRBV15 to TRBJ2-6, with 7 bases lining up with TRBD1. With 5 bases clipped from V and 0 bases from J, the junction kept 7 bases outside the gene matches. The CDR3 runs to 17 residues. CDR1 and CDR2 (germline): LNHNV, YYDKDF (reference sequence).

This clonotype was counted at least ten times. The chain recombines TRBV12-3 or TRBV12-4 with TRBJ2-1; D is unresolved. Trimming cost V 3 bases and J 6 bases, with 6 bases left between them. The CDR3 covers 12 residues. DNA of the CDR3: TGTGCCAGCAGTTTCGGCGGCAATGAGCAGTTCTTC. The encoded protein is CASSFGGNEQFF.

This clonotype was observed at least ten times. The chain uses TRBV5-1 and TRBJ2-6, with D unresolved. Per the germline V gene, CDR1 is SGHRS and CDR2 is YFSETQ. The CDR3 runs to 16 residues. V shed 0 bases and J shed 0 bases, with 7 bases lying between them. CDR3 sequence (DNA): TGCGCCAGCAGCTTGGACGGTTACTCTGGGGCCAACGTCCTGACTTTC. Protein sequence: CASSLDGYSGANVLTF.

This clonotype was counted ten times or more. The chain is built from TRBV28 and TRBJ2-4; 12 bases are a match to TRBD2. CDR1 and CDR2 from the germline V gene are MDHEN and SYDVKM. The junction had 5 bases not matched to a gene; V was cut back by 7 bases and J by 1 base. This CDR3 comprises 16 residues. CDR3 nucleotides: TGTGCCAGCACCGTTACTAGCGGGGGGGCCAAAAACATTCAGTACTTC. It translates to CASTVTSGGAKNIQYF.

This clonotype appeared many times. The gene calls are TRBV7-9 and TRBJ2-3, with a tentative D call TRBD2 (6 bases). V shed 1 base and J shed 4 bases, with 12 bases lying between them. Per the germline V gene, CDR1 is SEHNR and CDR2 is FQNEAQ (reference sequence). CDR3 length: 15 residues. CDR3 DNA sequence: TGTGCCAGCAGCTTAGTGGTCGGGGAGGCAGATACGCAGTATTTT. Its translation is CASSLVVGEADTQYF.

This clonotype has more than one count but fewer than ten. A much larger clone sits a single nucleotide away, making a read error possible. The gene calls are TRBV10-3 and TRBJ2-5, with unresolved D. Germline V CDR1 and CDR2: ENHRY, SYGVKD. V was pared by 6 bases and J by 11 bases, with 19 bases between. The CDR3 length is 13 residues. In DNA, the CDR3 is TGTGCCATCAGCGCAAGCACTTCGGATGAGCAGTACTTC. Translating it yields CAISASTSDEQYF.

This clonotype was counted between two and nine times. The V gene is TRBV18, the J gene TRBJ1-2, with 7 bases identical to TRBD1. The germline CDR1 and CDR2 sequences are KGHSH and LQKENI. There are 13 residues in the CDR3. V shed 2 bases and J 6 bases; nucleotides not matched to a gene: 3. The CDR3 region is CASSPTGQDGYTF. CDR3 sequence (DNA): TGTGCCAGCTCACCAACAGGACAGGATGGCTACACCTTC.

This clonotype has just a few counts. The V gene is TRBV4-3, the J gene TRBJ1-6, with 11 nucleotides matching TRBD1. Germline values: CDR1 LGHNA, CDR2 YSLEER. J was trimmed by 7 bases and V by 2 bases; bases with no gene match: 7. This CDR3 contains 17 residues. CDR3 sequence: CASSQLTGTGGNSPLHF. The CDR3 region has the DNA TGCGCCAGCAGCCAATTAACCGGGACAGGGGGAAATTCACCCCTCCACTTT.

This chain links TRBV12-3 or TRBV12-4 with TRBJ2-4; tentatively, D is TRBD1 (6 bases). The DNA end is more similar to TRBJ2-7, so the J call may be wrong. This CDR3 has 14 residues. Here the CDR3 DNA reads TGTGCCAGCAGTACAGGGAAGGGGATATACGAGCAGTACTTC. Amino acid sequence: CASSTGKGIYEQYF.

This clonotype was recorded a few times. The chain recombines TRBV12-3 or TRBV12-4 with TRBJ1-6; 7 bases agree with TRBD1. Trimming cost V 6 bases and J 9 bases; bases outside gene matches: 8. The CDR3 consists of 14 residues. CDR3 coding DNA: TGTGCCAGCAGCCAGGGGGTAGTGAGTTCACCCCTCCACTTT. Its translation: CASSQGVVSSPLHF.

The rearrangement links TRBV7-2 to TRBJ1-1; 12 positions agree with TRBD1. The J segment lost 11 bases and the V segment lost 2 bases, leaving 9 bases of the junction unmatched. Germline-derived CDR1 and CDR2 are SGHTA and FQGNSA. This CDR3 has 15 residues. The CDR3 reads CASSLSGTGGADAFF. For the CDR3, the DNA is TGTGCCAGCAGCTTATCCGGGACAGGGGGCGCCGACGCTTTCTTT.

J is TRBJ2-1 and V is TRBV4-3; TRBD2 aligns across 14 bases. The germline V gene encodes CDR1 LGHNA and CDR2 YSLEER. J gave up 2 bases and V 3 bases, and 9 bases lay outside the gene matches. CDR3 length: 19 amino acids. CDR3 DNA: TGCGCCAGCAGCCAGGAGGCGGGACTAGCGGGAGCCACCTACAATGAGCAGTTCTTC. Its protein is CASSQEAGLAGATYNEQFF.

As concerns this clonotype: A much larger clone sits a single nucleotide away, making a read error possible. The CDR3 spells CASSPPAGGYEQYF. The CDR3 coding sequence is TGTGCCAGCTCACCACCAGCAGGGGGCTACGAGCAGTACTTC. The chain recombines TRBV18 with TRBJ2-7, with 7 bases that match TRBD1. Germline assignment: CDR1 KGHSH and CDR2 LQKENI. J gave up 3 bases and V 0 bases, and 2 bases lay outside the gene matches. The CDR3 consists of 14 residues.

Of note for this clonotype: A clone one base away is much larger, so this may be a read error. This chain uses TRBV6-5 with TRBJ2-5; D possibly matches TRBD1 or TRBD2 (5 bases each). The last part of the DNA fits TRBJ2-7 better; the J call may be wrong. Germline values: CDR1 MNHEY, CDR2 SVGAGI. The CDR3 is 15 amino acids. In DNA form, the CDR3 reads TGTGCCAGCAGGTCTAAGGGACGGAACAACTACGAGCAGTACTTC. As protein: CASRSKGRNNYEQYF.

This clonotype has a count of ten or more. The chain couples TRBV10-1 to TRBJ2-5; no clear D. This CDR3 is 15 amino acids long. With 1 base removed from V and 2 bases from J, the gap between germline ends came to 11 bases. Germline V gene sequence: CDR1 WNHNN, CDR2 SYGVQD (reference sequence). The CDR3 DNA reads TGCGCCAGCAGTGAGTTCGGGTCAGGACAAGAGACCCAGTACTTC. Amino acids: CASSEFGSGQETQYF.

Details on this clonotype: A clone one base away is much larger, so this may be a read error. The chain couples TRBV9 to TRBJ2-5; D is possibly TRBD2 (6 bases). This CDR3 comprises 14 residues. V lost 0 bases and J 11 bases, leaving 17 bases between the germline ends. The germline V gene has CDR1 SGDLS and CDR2 YYNGEE. CDR3 amino acids: CASSVGTIGDEQYF. The CDR3 bases are TGTGCCAGCAGCGTAGGGACTATCGGCGATGAGCAGTACTTC.

Concerning this clonotype itself: The junction does not match germline at one end; this may be a read error. The rearrangement links TRBV7-2 to TRBJ1-4; no firm D call. The CDR3 loop spans 17 amino acids. Germline CDR1 is SGHTA and CDR2 is FQGNSA. CDR3 protein: CAGSLELSRGAEGKLFF. CDR3 coding DNA: TGTGCCGGCAGCTTAGAGCTAAGTCGGGGAGCGGAGGGAAAACTGTTTTTT.

Worth noting for this clonotype: One end of the junction varies from germline; a read error may be responsible. This chain connects TRBV6-5 to TRBJ1-6, with a possible D match to TRBD1 (5 bases). Germline V lookup: CDR1 MNHEY, CDR2 SVGAGI. The CDR3 contains 19 residues. The CDR3 spells CAGSYGRTHWGSYNSPLHF. Written as DNA, the CDR3 is TGTGCCGGCAGTTACGGAAGGACACATTGGGGCTCCTATAATTCACCCCTCCACTTT.

This clonotype has at least ten counts. V is TRBV20-1 and J is TRBJ1-2; unclear D gene. V was cut by 1 base and J by 9 bases, with 12 bases left in between. The CDR3 spans 12 residues. The germline V gene encodes CDR1 DFQATT and CDR2 SNEGSKA (reference sequence). CDR3 bases: TGCAGTGCTAGAGTGGGCAGAACAAGCTACACCTTC. Its translation is CSARVGRTSYTF.

This clonotype was recorded many times. The genes are TRBV6-1 and TRBJ2-1; 7 bases match TRBD1. Germline values: CDR1 MNHNS, CDR2 SASEGT. The CDR3 covers 13 residues. V trimming: 8 bases; J trimming: 12 bases; junction bases outside the gene matches: 13. Here the CDR3 DNA reads TGTGCCAGCGGGACAGCACCTACAATGAGGCAGTTCTTC. It encodes CASGTAPTMRQFF.